The clone carrying this TCR beta chain was counted between two and nine times. What it binds is unknown. After 5'RACE with constant-segment primers, TCR alpha and TCR beta cDNA libraries carrying sample barcodes and UMIs were obtained. TCRdb reprocessed the 5' RACE reads via MiXCR and lists one record per CDR3 protein. The repertoire has 150,000 to 200,000 distinct CDR3 sequences, about a fifth of them found once; the top ten carry 23%. Per germline, CDR1 LGHDT and CDR2 YNNKEL (reference sequence). CDR3 length equals 15 residues. V lost 0 bases, J lost 8 bases, and 16 bases lay in between. These data come from a study of T-cell memory formation after mild COVID-19. Looking at the study overall: For the most part, TCR clusters were specific to one donor.

Study outcomes and limitations: CD4/CD8 balance characterized clones contracting day 15 to 85, and CD4+ skew characterized later expanders.

The clonotype comes from an adult woman who had mild COVID-19 (a few samples of this study predate the infection). Cell type and time point are not known. V gene TRBV3-1 combines with J gene TRBJ1-2, with D possibly TRBD1 on 5 matching bases. The sample comprised PBMCs or a T cell subset sorted from them (not recorded which). The CDR3 region has the DNA TGTGCCAGCAGCCAAGAAGATCAGGGAACCTACGGCTACACCTTC. Its translation: CASSQEDQGTYGYTF.